The T cell receptor (beta chain) under discussion was sequenced for a study of blood T cell repertoires in COVID-19. Across the whole study: Both acute and convalescent COVID-19 samples were obtained from the United States, Italy and Spain. T cells, B-cell-depleted T cells, or PBMCs provided the cDNA or gDNA that served as material.

Germline V gene lookup returns CDR1 LNHNV and CDR2 YYDKDF (reference sequence). Trimming took 0 bases from V and 3 from J, leaving 7 bases between them. The CDR3 contains 14 residues. TCRdb's copy holds only in-frame clones and misses some; the assay was immunoSEQ multiplex PCR. The table has under 300,000 clones, 86% seen once. This clone was seen a handful of times. Those enrolled in Seattle joined during active infection and were followed longitudinally afterward. J is TRBJ2-3 and V is TRBV15; D gene unclear. Source material: peripheral blood. This receptor was obtained from a woman in her 70s with COVID-19, enrolled during active disease. Here the CDR3 DNA reads TGTGCCACCAGCAGAGATCTGAGGACAGATACGCAGTATTTT. Amino acid sequence: CATSRDLRTDTQYF.